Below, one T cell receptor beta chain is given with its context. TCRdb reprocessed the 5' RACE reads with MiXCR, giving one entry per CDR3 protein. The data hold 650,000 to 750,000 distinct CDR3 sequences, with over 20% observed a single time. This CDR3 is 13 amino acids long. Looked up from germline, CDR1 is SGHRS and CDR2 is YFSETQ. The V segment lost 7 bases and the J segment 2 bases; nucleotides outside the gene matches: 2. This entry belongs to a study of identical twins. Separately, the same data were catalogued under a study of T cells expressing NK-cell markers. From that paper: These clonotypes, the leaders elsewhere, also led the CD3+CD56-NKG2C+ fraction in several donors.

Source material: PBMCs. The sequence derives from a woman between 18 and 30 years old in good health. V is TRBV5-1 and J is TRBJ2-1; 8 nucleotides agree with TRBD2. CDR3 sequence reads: CASGREAYNEQFF. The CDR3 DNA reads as TGCGCCAGCGGGCGGGAGGCCTACAATGAGCAGTTCTTC.